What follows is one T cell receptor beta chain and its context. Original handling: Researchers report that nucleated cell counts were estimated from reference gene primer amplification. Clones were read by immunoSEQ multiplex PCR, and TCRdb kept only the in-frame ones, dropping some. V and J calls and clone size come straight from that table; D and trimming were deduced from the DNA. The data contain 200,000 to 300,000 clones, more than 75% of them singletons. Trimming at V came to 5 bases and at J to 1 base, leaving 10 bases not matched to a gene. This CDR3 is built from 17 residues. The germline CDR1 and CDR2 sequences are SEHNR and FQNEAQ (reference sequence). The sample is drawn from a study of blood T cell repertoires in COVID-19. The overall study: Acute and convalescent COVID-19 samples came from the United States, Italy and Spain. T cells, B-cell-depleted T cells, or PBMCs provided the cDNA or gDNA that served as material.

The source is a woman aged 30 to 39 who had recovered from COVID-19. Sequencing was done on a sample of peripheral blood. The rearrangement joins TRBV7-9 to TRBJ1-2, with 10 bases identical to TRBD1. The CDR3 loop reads CASSAAGTGAHNYGYTF. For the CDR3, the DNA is TGTGCCAGCAGCGCGGCCGGGACAGGGGCGCATAACTATGGCTACACCTTC. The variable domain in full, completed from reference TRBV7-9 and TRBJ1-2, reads DTGVSQNPRHKITKRGQNVTFRCDPISEHNRLYWYRQTLGQGPEFLTYFQNEAQLEKSRLLSDRFSAERPKGSFSTLEIQRTEQGDSAMYLCASSAAGTGAHNYGYTFGSGTRLTVV.